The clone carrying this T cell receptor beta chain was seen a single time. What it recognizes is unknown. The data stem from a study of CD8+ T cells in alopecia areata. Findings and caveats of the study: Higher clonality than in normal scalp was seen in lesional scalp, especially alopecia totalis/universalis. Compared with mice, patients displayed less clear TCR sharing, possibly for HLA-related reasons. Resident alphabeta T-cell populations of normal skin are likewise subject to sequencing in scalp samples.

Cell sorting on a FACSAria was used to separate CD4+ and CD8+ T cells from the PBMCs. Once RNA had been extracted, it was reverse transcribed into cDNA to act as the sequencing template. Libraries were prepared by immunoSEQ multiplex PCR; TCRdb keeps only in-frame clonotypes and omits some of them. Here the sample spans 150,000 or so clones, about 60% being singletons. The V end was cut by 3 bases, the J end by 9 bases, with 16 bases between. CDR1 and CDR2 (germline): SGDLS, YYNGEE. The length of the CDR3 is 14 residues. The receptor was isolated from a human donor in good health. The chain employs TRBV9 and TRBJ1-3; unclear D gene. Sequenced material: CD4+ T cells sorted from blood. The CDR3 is CASSGALVEGTIYF. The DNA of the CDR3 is TGTGCCAGCAGCGGAGCCCTGGTTGAGGGCACCATATATTTT.